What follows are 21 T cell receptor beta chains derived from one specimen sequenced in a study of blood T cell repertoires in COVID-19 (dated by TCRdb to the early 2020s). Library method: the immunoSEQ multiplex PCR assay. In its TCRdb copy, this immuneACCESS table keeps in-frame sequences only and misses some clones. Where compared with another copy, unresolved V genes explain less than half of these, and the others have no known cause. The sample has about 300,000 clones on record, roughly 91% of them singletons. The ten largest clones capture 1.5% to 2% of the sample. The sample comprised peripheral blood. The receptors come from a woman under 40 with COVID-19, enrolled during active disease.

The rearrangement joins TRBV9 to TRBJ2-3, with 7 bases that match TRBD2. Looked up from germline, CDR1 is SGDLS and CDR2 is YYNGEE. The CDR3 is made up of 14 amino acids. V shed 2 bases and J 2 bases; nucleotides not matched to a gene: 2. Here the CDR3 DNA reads TGTGCCAGCAGCGTCACTAGCGACACAGATACGCAGTATTTT. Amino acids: CASSVTSDTDTQYF.

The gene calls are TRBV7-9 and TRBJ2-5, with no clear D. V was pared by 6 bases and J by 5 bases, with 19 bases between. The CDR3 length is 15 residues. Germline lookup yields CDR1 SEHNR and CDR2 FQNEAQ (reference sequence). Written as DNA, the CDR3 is TGTGCCAGCAGGTTCTCCGGTTCTCTCTTCGAGACCCAGTACTTC. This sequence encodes CASRFSGSLFETQYF.

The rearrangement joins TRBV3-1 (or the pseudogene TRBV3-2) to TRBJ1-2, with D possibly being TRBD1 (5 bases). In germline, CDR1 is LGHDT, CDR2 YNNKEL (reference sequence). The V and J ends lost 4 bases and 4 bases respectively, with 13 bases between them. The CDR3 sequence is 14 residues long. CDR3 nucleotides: TGTGCCAGCAGCCGCAGCGGGGCTGGCTATGGCTACACCTTC. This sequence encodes CASSRSGAGYGYTF.

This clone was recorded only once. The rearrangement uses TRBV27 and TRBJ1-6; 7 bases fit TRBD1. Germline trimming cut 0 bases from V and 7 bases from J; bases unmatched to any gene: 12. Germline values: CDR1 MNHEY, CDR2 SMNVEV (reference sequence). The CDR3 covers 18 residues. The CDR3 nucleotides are TGTGCCAGCAGTTTATCGTTCCCCTTTCCGGGACAGAATTCACCCCTCCACTTT. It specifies CASSLSFPFPGQNSPLHF.

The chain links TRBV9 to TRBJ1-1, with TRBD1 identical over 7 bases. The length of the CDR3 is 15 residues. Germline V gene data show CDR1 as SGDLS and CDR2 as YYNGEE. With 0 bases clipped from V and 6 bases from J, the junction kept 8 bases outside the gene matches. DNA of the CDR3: TGTGCCAGCAGCGTAGGGCCAGACAGGGCCTCTGAAGCTTTCTTT. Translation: CASSVGPDRASEAFF. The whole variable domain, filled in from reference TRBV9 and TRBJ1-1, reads DSGVTQTPKHLITATGQRVTLRCSPRSGDLSVYWYQQSLDQGLQFLIQYYNGEERAKGNILERFSAQQFPDLHSELNLSSLELGDSALYFCASSVGPDRASEAFFGQGTRLTVV.

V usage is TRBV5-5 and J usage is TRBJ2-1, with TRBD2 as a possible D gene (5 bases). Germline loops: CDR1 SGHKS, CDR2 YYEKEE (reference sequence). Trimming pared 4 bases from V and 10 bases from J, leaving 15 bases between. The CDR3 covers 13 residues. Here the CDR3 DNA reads TGTGCCAGCAGCGTAAATCCGACTATCGAGCAGTTCTTC. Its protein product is CASSVNPTIEQFF.

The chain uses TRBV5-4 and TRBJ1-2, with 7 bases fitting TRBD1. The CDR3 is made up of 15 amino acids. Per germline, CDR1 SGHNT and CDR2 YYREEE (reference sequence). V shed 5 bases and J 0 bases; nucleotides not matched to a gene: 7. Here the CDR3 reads CASRRPGQTNYGYTF. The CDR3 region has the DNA TGTGCCAGCAGGCGACCGGGACAGACTAACTATGGCTACACCTTC.

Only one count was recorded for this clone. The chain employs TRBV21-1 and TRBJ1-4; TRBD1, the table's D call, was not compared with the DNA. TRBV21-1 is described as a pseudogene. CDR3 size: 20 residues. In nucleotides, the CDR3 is TGTGCCAGCGGGGCCGAGCCTTCAGGGGAAATGCAAACAACTAATGAAAAACTGTTTTTT. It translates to CASGAEPSGEMQTTNEKLFF.

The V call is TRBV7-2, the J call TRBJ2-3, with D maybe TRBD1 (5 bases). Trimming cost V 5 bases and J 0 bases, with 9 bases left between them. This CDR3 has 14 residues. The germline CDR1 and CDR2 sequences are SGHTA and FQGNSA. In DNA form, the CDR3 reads TGTGCCAGCAGCCATCGACAGAGCACAGATACGCAGTATTTT. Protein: CASSHRQSTDTQYF. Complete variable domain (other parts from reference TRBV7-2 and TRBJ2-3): GAGVSQSPSNKVTEKGKDVELRCDPISGHTALYWYRQSLGQGLEFLIYFQGNSAPDKSGLPSDRFSAERTGGSVSTLTIQRTQQEDSAVYLCASSHRQSTDTQYFGPGTRLTVL.

Written as DNA, the CDR3 is TGTGCCAGCAGTGAGGACACAGATGAAAAACTGTTTTTT. Protein sequence: CASSEDTDEKLFF. The V call is TRBV2, the J call TRBJ1-4; a possible D gene is TRBD1 (5 bases). This CDR3 spans 13 amino acids. Trimming pared 3 bases from V and 6 bases from J, leaving 8 bases between. Germline assignment: CDR1 SNHLY and CDR2 FYNNEI.

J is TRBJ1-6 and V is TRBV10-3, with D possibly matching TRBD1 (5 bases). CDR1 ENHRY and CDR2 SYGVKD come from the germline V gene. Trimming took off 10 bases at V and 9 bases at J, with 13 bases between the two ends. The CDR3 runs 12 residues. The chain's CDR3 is CATAGSGSPLHF. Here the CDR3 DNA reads TGTGCCACGGCAGGGTCGGGTTCACCCCTCCACTTT.

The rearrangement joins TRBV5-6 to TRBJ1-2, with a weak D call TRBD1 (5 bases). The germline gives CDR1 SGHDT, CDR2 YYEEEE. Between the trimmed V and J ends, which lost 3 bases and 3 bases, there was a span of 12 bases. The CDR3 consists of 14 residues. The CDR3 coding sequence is TGTGCCAGCAGCTCCTTAGGGGTAGACTATGGCTACACCTTC. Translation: CASSSLGVDYGYTF.

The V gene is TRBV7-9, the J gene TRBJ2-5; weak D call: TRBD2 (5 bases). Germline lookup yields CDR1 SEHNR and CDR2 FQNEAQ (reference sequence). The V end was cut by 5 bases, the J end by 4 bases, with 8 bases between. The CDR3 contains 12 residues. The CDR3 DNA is TGTGCCAGCAGCCTCAGCGGAGAGACCCAGTACTTC. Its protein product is CASSLSGETQYF.

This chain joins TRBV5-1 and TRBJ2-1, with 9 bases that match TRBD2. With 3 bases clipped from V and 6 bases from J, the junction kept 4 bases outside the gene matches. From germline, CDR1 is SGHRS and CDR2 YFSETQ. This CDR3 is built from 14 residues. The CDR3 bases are TGCGCCAGCAGCTCCCGGACTAGCGTCAATGAGCAGTTCTTC. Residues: CASSSRTSVNEQFF.

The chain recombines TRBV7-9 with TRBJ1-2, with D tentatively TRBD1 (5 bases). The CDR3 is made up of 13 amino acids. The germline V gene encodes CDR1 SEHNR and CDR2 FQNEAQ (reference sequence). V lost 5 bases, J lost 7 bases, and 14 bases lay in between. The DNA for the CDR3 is TGTGCCAGCAGCCAGGGCCCACGAAGTGGCTACACCTTC. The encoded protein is CASSQGPRSGYTF.

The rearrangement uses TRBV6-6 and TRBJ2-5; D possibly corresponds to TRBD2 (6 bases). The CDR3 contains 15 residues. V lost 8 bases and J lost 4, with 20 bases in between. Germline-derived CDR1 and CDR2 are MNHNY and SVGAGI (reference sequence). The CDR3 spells CASDATGVGGETQYF. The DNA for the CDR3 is TGTGCCAGCGACGCGACGGGGGTCGGGGGAGAGACCCAGTACTTC.

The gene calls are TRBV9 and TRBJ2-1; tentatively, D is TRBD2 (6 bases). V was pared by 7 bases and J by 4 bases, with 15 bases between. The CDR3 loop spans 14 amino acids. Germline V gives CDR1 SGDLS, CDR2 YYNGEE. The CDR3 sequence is CASSPGGGYNEQFF. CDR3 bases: TGTGCCAGCTCGCCCGGGGGAGGTTACAATGAGCAGTTCTTC.

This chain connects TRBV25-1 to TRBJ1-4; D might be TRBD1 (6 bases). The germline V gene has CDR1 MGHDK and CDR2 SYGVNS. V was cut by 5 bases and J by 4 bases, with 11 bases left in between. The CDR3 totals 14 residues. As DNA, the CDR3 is TGTGCCAGCAGTACGGGACACCTTAATGAAAAACTGTTTTTT. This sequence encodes CASSTGHLNEKLFF.

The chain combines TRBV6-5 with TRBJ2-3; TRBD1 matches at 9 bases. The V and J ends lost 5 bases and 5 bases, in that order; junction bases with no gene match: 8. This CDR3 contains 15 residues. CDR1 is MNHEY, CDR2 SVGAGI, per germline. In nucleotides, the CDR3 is TGTGCCAGCAGTCGGGCTGGGACAGGGATAGATACGCAGTATTTT. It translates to CASSRAGTGIDTQYF.

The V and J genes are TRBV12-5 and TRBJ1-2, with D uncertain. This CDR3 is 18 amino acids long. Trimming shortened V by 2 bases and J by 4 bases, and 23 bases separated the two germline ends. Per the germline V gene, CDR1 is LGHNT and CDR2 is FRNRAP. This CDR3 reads CASGLKNRREPSFYGYTF. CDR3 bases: TGTGCTAGTGGTTTGAAAAACCGTCGAGAGCCATCCTTCTATGGCTACACCTTC.

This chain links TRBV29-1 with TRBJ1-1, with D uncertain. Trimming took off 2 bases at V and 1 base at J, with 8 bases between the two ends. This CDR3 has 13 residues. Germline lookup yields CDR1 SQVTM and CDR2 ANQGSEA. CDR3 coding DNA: TGCAGCGTTGAACGGTTAGAGAACACTGAAGCTTTCTTT. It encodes CSVERLENTEAFF. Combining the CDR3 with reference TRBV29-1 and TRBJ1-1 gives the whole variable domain SAVISQKPSRDICQRGTSLTIQCQVDSQVTMMFWYRQQPGQSLTLIATANQGSEATYESGFVIDKFPISRPNLTFSTLTVSNMSPEDSSIYLCSVERLENTEAFFGQGTRLTVV.